Below, 9 T cell receptor beta chains from the same sample are listed, as sequenced in a study of T cell repertoires in cytomegalovirus infection. TCRdb ran MiXCR on the reads and lists one entry per CDR3 protein. The sample holds hundreds of thousands of distinct CDR3 sequences, 33% seen once. These receptors have no identified antigens. The sequences come from cultured PBMCs, collected from culture after CMV antigen stimulation. The source is a human donor in good health (CMV status not recorded). Some clones in this sample may be carry-over from other donors' samples.

V gene TRBV20-1 combines with J gene TRBJ2-1; 8 nucleotides agree with TRBD2. CDR1 DFQATT and CDR2 SNEGSKA come from the germline V gene (reference sequence). There are 16 residues in the CDR3. V shed 4 bases, J shed 5 bases, and the junction held 13 bases outside the gene matches. The CDR3 region is CSAIYTSGGGDNEQFF. DNA for the CDR3: TGCAGTGCTATCTACACGTCGGGGGGGGGTGACAATGAGCAGTTCTTC.

The chain has TRBV27 and TRBJ2-2, with a weak D call TRBD2 (6 bases). V dropped 4 bases and J dropped 3 bases, with 12 bases sitting between them. The V gene's germline CDR1 is MNHEY and CDR2 SMNVEV (reference sequence). This CDR3 has 15 residues. This chain's CDR3 is CASSWNSGDTGELFF. The DNA for the CDR3 is TGTGCCAGCAGTTGGAATAGCGGAGACACCGGGGAGCTGTTTTTT.

This rearrangement joins TRBV2 to TRBJ1-1; no firm D call. The CDR3 covers 15 residues. The germline V and J ends were trimmed by 6 bases and 1 base, with 15 bases remaining between them. Germline lookup yields CDR1 SNHLY and CDR2 FYNNEI. CDR3 region: CASRFSWGANTEAFF. CDR3 nucleotides: TGTGCCAGCAGGTTTTCATGGGGAGCGAACACTGAAGCTTTCTTT.

This clonotype occurred a few times. The chain employs TRBV6-1 and TRBJ1-5; no reliable D call. The CDR3 spans 13 residues. Trimming stripped 5 bases from V and 6 bases from J, with 11 bases between. Germline lookup yields CDR1 MNHNS and CDR2 SASEGT. CDR3 loop: CASSQDPFQPQHF. The CDR3 DNA sequence: TGTGCCAGCAGTCAGGACCCGTTTCAGCCCCAGCATTTT.

This rearrangement joins TRBV10-3 to TRBJ1-2; D is undetermined. CDR3 length: 14 residues. Deletions cut 8 bases from V and 4 bases from J, with 17 bases between. Germline V gives CDR1 ENHRY, CDR2 SYGVKD. The CDR3 DNA sequence: TGTGCCATCTCCTTTGGGCCACGTTCCTATGGCTACACCTTC. Its protein product is CAISFGPRSYGYTF.

This clonotype was recorded at least ten times. The V call is TRBV7-9, the J call TRBJ1-6; TRBD1 matches at 7 bases. The CDR3 sequence is 15 residues long. V was clipped by 1 base and J by 9 bases; unmatched bases: 6. CDR1 and CDR2 from the germline V gene are SEHNR and FQNEAQ (reference sequence). The CDR3 nucleotides read TGTGCCAGCAGCTTAGTTCGACAGGGAAGTTCACCCCTCCACTTT. It specifies CASSLVRQGSSPLHF.

This clonotype was seen a few times. This sequence joins TRBV12-3 or TRBV12-4 and TRBJ1-1, with D perhaps TRBD1 (5 bases). With 0 bases removed from V and 4 bases from J, the gap between germline ends came to 9 bases. The CDR3 loop spans 14 amino acids. The CDR3: CASSLAEGSTEAFF. Here the CDR3 DNA reads TGTGCCAGCAGTTTAGCTGAGGGGAGCACTGAAGCTTTCTTT.

CDR3 amino acids: CASSPGTGPDTQYF. The CDR3 coding sequence is TGTGCCAGCAGTCCCGGGACAGGGCCAGATACGCAGTATTTT. The gene calls are TRBV6-1 and TRBJ2-3; 9 bases fit TRBD1. The CDR3 sequence is 14 residues long. Germline assignment: CDR1 MNHNS and CDR2 SASEGT. After removal of 5 bases from V and 4 bases from J, the junction contained 4 bases not matched to a gene.

The chain employs TRBV20-1 and TRBJ1-5; TRBD1 matches at 9 bases. The V gene's germline CDR1 is DFQATT and CDR2 SNEGSKA (reference sequence). The trim removed 4 bases at V and 4 bases at J, leaving 8 bases unmatched. This CDR3 has 15 residues. The CDR3 spells CSATGTGWLNQPQHF. The CDR3 DNA reads TGCAGTGCTACCGGGACAGGGTGGTTGAATCAGCCCCAGCATTTT.